What follows are 20 T cell receptor beta chains derived from one specimen sequenced in a study of cytomegalovirus exposure and HLA in healthy donors. PCR involved 60 Vbeta and 13 Jbeta primers. Libraries were prepared by immunoSEQ multiplex PCR; TCRdb keeps only in-frame clonotypes and omits some of them. This sample's table reports approximately 110,000 clones. The sample comprised PBMCs. The receptors stem from a man between 18 and 29 years old in good health and CMV-seronegative.

CDR3: CASSTGGLLETQYF. CDR3 bases: TGTGCCAGCAGTACAGGGGGCTTATTGGAGACCCAGTACTTC. The chain combines TRBV6-1 with TRBJ2-5, with 9 positions matching TRBD1. The junction had 6 bases not matched to a gene; V was cut back by 5 bases and J by 5 bases. The CDR3 sequence is 14 residues long. CDR1 is MNHNS and CDR2 is SASEGT in the germline V gene.

The J gene is TRBJ1-2, the V gene TRBV21-1; TRBD1, the D gene given by the table, was not confirmed from the DNA. TRBV21-1 is noted as a pseudogene. The CDR3 totals 15 residues. Here the CDR3 reads CASSKEGTPSYGYTF. The CDR3 DNA reads as TGTGCCAGCAGCAAAGAAGGGACACCGTCTTATGGCTACACCTTC.

This chain connects TRBV28 to TRBJ2-7, with 8 nucleotides matching TRBD2. CDR3 length equals 16 residues. The J segment lost 2 bases and the V segment lost 6 bases, leaving 12 bases of the junction unmatched. Per germline, CDR1 MDHEN and CDR2 SYDVKM. DNA for the CDR3: TGTGCCAGCAGGCCAGCGGGAGTTCCCCTAACCTACGAGCAGTACTTC. Its translation: CASRPAGVPLTYEQYF.

V is TRBV2 and J is TRBJ1-6; a possible D gene is TRBD1 (5 bases). Germline loops: CDR1 SNHLY, CDR2 FYNNEI. CDR3 length equals 15 residues. Trimming stripped 7 bases from V and 0 bases from J, with 10 bases between. CDR3 DNA: TGTGCCAGCACCCCACAGGCCTCCTATAATTCACCCCTCCACTTT. Translation: CASTPQASYNSPLHF.

In DNA, the CDR3 is TGCGCCAGCAGCTTTGAACAGGTCGCCCATGGCTACACCTTC. Its translation: CASSFEQVAHGYTF. The J gene is TRBJ1-2, the V gene TRBV5-1; perhaps TRBD1 as D (5 bases). CDR1 and CDR2 from the germline V gene are SGHRS and YFSETQ. CDR3 size: 14 residues. Trimming pared 2 bases from V and 6 bases from J, leaving 14 bases between.

The chain is built from TRBV2 and TRBJ1-5; possible D gene TRBD1, 5 bases. Germline V CDR1 and CDR2: SNHLY, FYNNEI. V was cut by 6 bases and J by 11 bases, with 23 bases left in between. This CDR3 spans 15 amino acids. The CDR3, as DNA: TGTGCCAGCAGGCGTGACAGTTCCCTTCCCTTGTCCCAGCATTTT. Its protein product is CASRRDSSLPLSQHF.

The genes are TRBV6-5 and TRBJ1-5; 9 bases map to TRBD1. This CDR3 comprises 15 residues. The trim removed 5 bases at V and 4 bases at J, leaving 6 bases unmatched. The germline CDR1 and CDR2 sequences are MNHEY and SVGAGI. The CDR3 here is CASSPGTGWNQPQHF. CDR3 in DNA: TGTGCCAGCAGTCCCGGGACAGGGTGGAATCAGCCCCAGCATTTT.

J is TRBJ2-2 and V is TRBV4-1, with D possibly TRBD1 on 5 matching bases. CDR1 is MGHRA and CDR2 is YSYEKL in the germline V gene. V lost 4 bases and J lost 1, with 19 bases in between. The CDR3 is 18 residues long. In nucleotides, the CDR3 is TGCGCCAGCAGCCCGTTTGGGATCTCAGGGTTGAACACCGGGGAGCTGTTTTTT. This translates into CASSPFGISGLNTGELFF.

The genes are TRBV9 and TRBJ2-6; 8 bases are a match to TRBD1. After removal of 3 bases from V and 3 bases from J, the junction contained 5 bases not matched to a gene. The CDR3 is made up of 16 amino acids. CDR1 SGDLS and CDR2 YYNGEE come from the germline V gene. The CDR3: CASSDRQGFGANVLTF. DNA of the CDR3: TGTGCCAGCAGCGACCGACAGGGGTTTGGGGCCAACGTCCTGACTTTC.

This sequence joins TRBV6-5 and TRBJ2-2, with D maybe TRBD1 (5 bases). The V end lost 1 base, the J end lost 5 bases, and 8 bases lay between the germline ends. The CDR3 runs to 14 residues. The germline V gene encodes CDR1 MNHEY and CDR2 SVGAGI. The CDR3, as DNA: TGTGCCAGCAGTTACTTCCCAGGGACCGGGGAGCTGTTTTTT. Protein: CASSYFPGTGELFF.

The V call is TRBV6-6, the J call TRBJ2-1; 8 nucleotides line up with TRBD2. This CDR3 has 14 amino acids. Germline V lookup: CDR1 MNHNY, CDR2 SVGAGI (reference sequence). The V segment lost 4 bases and the J segment 8 bases; nucleotides outside the gene matches: 7. CDR3 loop: CASSSGLASDEQFF. CDR3 nucleotides: TGTGCCAGCAGTTCAGGACTAGCCTCGGATGAGCAGTTCTTC.

The rearrangement uses TRBV28 and TRBJ1-1, with D uncertain. V lost 8 bases, J lost 3 bases, and 16 bases lay in between. There are 14 residues in the CDR3. CDR1 and CDR2 from the germline V gene are MDHEN and SYDVKM. The CDR3 is CASRTNTRYTEAFF. CDR3 bases: TGTGCCAGCCGGACGAATACTAGGTACACTGAAGCTTTCTTT.

The chain employs TRBV5-5 and TRBJ2-7, with a weak D call TRBD2 (5 bases). The V gene lost 2 bases and the J gene lost 7 bases, with 16 bases spanning the gap. Germline CDR1 reads SGHKS; CDR2 reads YYEKEE (reference sequence). The CDR3 has 14 residues. The CDR3 nucleotides read TGTGCCAGCAGCTTCTGGCTCCCCTCGGGAGAGCAGTACTTC. It yields the protein CASSFWLPSGEQYF.

The genes are TRBV30 and TRBJ1-5; D uncertain. This CDR3 region has 15 residues. Per germline, CDR1 GTSNPN and CDR2 SVGIG (reference sequence). Trimming took off 0 bases at V and 2 bases at J, with 11 bases between the two ends. The DNA for the CDR3 is TGTGCCTGGAGTGTACGGGGTTTCGGCAATCAGCCCCAGCATTTT. Translated: CAWSVRGFGNQPQHF.

This chain connects TRBV1 to TRBJ1-3; the table gives TRBD1 as D, unverified against the DNA. TRBV1 is noted as a pseudogene. The CDR3 loop spans 16 amino acids. In DNA, the CDR3 is TGCACCAGCAGCAGCCAGGTTCGGCAGTCTGGAAACACCATATATTTT. Protein product: CTSSSQVRQSGNTIYF.

The chain links TRBV11-2 to TRBJ2-7, with 10 nucleotides matching TRBD2. Per the germline V gene, CDR1 is SGHAT and CDR2 is FQNNGV. CDR3 size: 15 residues. Losses at the gene ends were 5 bases for V and 2 bases for J; bases not matched to a gene: 6. The CDR3 coding sequence is TGTGCCAGCAGCCATCCGGGACTAGCGCCCTACGAGCAGTACTTC. Its translation: CASSHPGLAPYEQYF.

The chain couples TRBV19 to TRBJ1-4; no definite D call. V was clipped by 4 bases and J by 4 bases, with 13 bases between them. This CDR3 is 15 amino acids long. Per the germline V gene, CDR1 is LNHDA and CDR2 is SQIVND (reference sequence). The CDR3 nucleotides are TGTGCCAGTAGTAGCTACCGGGAAGTTAATGAAAAACTGTTTTTT. It codes for CASSSYREVNEKLFF.

The chain combines TRBV27 with TRBJ2-3; the D gene is possibly TRBD1 (5 bases). Looked up from germline, CDR1 is MNHEY and CDR2 is SMNVEV (reference sequence). The CDR3 loop spans 15 amino acids. Trimming shortened V by 2 bases and J by 2 bases, and 11 bases separated the two germline ends. DNA for the CDR3: TGTGCCAGCAGTTTAGGGGCGGTTTACACAGATACGCAGTATTTT. Protein sequence: CASSLGAVYTDTQYF.

The gene calls are TRBV28 and TRBJ2-7; 10 positions match TRBD1. Germline V gene sequence: CDR1 MDHEN, CDR2 SYDVKM. Losses at the gene ends were 6 bases for V and 4 bases for J; bases not matched to a gene: 6. This CDR3 spans 14 amino acids. The CDR3 loop reads CASRRPGQGYEQYF. CDR3 DNA: TGTGCCAGCAGACGACCGGGACAGGGGTACGAGCAGTACTTC.

V and J are TRBV7-6 and TRBJ1-1; 7 bases are shared with TRBD1. CDR1 SGHVS and CDR2 FNYEAQ come from the germline V gene. V was clipped by 5 bases and J by 0 bases; unmatched bases: 15. The CDR3 totals 18 residues. The CDR3 coding sequence is TGTGCCAGCAGCCCCGGCGGGGGGGGACAGCTACTGAACACTGAAGCTTTCTTT. Its protein is CASSPGGGGQLLNTEAFF.